The rows below give T cell receptor beta chains drawn from one sample of a study of CD8 T cells in Susac syndrome. Each CDR3 protein gets one entry after TCRdb re-called the immunoSEQ multiplex PCR reads with MiXCR. The sample lists over 95,000 distinct CDR3 sequences, 80% to 95% seen once, with about 0.14% in the top ten. The sample was CD4+ T cells from PBMCs. The receptors shown here come from a human donor in good health. Each CDR3 is given with its conserved first and last residue. A D gene is named only where the DNA matches it firmly. Part of the rows lack a size; the others show once, few, many or a class for expanded clones.

NA TRBJ1-1 TRBV3-1 NA TGTGCCAGCAGCTCAGGGGTCGTCACTGAAGCTTTCTTT CASSSGVVTEAFF
NA TRBJ2-3 TRBV5-1 TRBD1 TGCGCCAGCAGCTCAGGACAGGACACAGATACGCAGTATTTT CASSSGQDTDTQYF
NA TRBJ2-1 TRBV29-1 TRBD1 TGCAGCGTTGGACAGGGTAACGGCGAGCAGTTCTTC CSVGQGNGEQFF
few TRBJ2-7 TRBV28 NA TGTGCCAGCAGTCCCGGCAGGTTCTATGTCGAGCAGTACTTC CASSPGRFYVEQYF
NA TRBJ2-1 TRBV7-2 NA TGTGCCAGCAGCTCCGTCTGGGGCTCCTACAATGAGCAGTTCTTC CASSSVWGSYNEQFF
NA TRBJ1-5 TRBV12-3/TRBV12-4 TRBD1 TGTGCCAGCAGTTGGGACAGGAATAGCAATCAGCCCCAGCATTTT CASSWDRNSNQPQHF
NA TRBJ2-5 TRBV3-1 NA TGTGCCAGCAGCCCTTGGGACCAGGGGCCGAGGGGGACCCAGTACTTC CASSPWDQGPRGTQYF
once TRBJ2-1 TRBV6-2/TRBV6-3 TRBD2 TGTGCCAGCAGCCTTAGAAGACTAGCGGGAGGGAGCGATGAGCAGTTCTTC CASSLRRLAGGSDEQFF
NA TRBJ1-5 TRBV20-1 NA TGCAGTGCTAGAGATCTCCAGGGTTATAGCAATCAGCCCCAGCATTTT CSARDLQGYSNQPQHF
NA TRBJ1-5 TRBV5-1 NA TGCGCCAGCACTCTTCGGAAGGAGGACCAGCCCCAGCATTTT CASTLRKEDQPQHF
NA TRBJ2-3 TRBV27 TRBD2 TGTGCCAGCACCGGATCCCTAGCGGGAGTACCAGATACGCAGTATTTT CASTGSLAGVPDTQYF
NA TRBJ1-1 TRBV5-1 NA TGCGCCAGCAGCTTGGGGCCGAGCAGAGGACCTCGAGACACTGAAGCTTTCTTT CASSLGPSRGPRDTEAFF
NA TRBJ2-2 TRBV6-6 TRBD2 TGTGCCAGCAGTTCGCTAGCGGGAGGGGTGACCGGGGAGCTGTTTTTT CASSSLAGGVTGELFF
NA TRBJ2-7 TRBV7-8 NA TGTGCCAGCAGCTTAGGGAGGGCCGAGCAGTACTTC CASSLGRAEQYF
once TRBJ2-3 TRBV5-1 NA TGCGCCAGCAGCTTGGAAGGTCCGGGAGTAAGCACAGATACGCAGTATTTT CASSLEGPGVSTDTQYF
NA TRBJ1-5 TRBV4-3 NA TGCGCCAGCAGCCAAGATCACGGGGGAAATCAGCCCCAGCATTTT CASSQDHGGNQPQHF
NA TRBJ2-3 TRBV6-1 NA TGTGCCAGCAGTGAAGCGTGGGCTTTAACAGATACGCAGTATTTT CASSEAWALTDTQYF
NA TRBJ1-2 TRBV7-3 TRBD1 TGTGCCAGCAGCCCCGGACAGGGAATGCTCTCAGGCTACACCTTC CASSPGQGMLSGYTF
few TRBJ2-7 TRBV4-3 NA TGCGCCAGCAGCCAAGATCGGGCGTACGAGCAGTACTTC CASSQDRAYEQYF
NA TRBJ2-7 TRBV19 NA TGTGCCAGTAGTCCTGGAGAGGGGGGCTACGAGCAGTACTTC CASSPGEGGYEQYF
NA TRBJ2-1 TRBV7-9 NA TGTGCCAGCAAGTCCACAGGGTCCTCCTACAATGAGCAGTTCTTC CASKSTGSSYNEQFF
NA TRBJ1-5 TRBV27 TRBD1 TGTGCCAGCAGTCTCAGGGGGGACCAGCCCCAGCATTTT CASSLRGDQPQHF
NA TRBJ1-2 TRBV7-9 NA TGTGCCGTCGTTAAGGACGGCTACACCTTC CAVVKDGYTF
NA TRBJ2-1 TRBV25-1 NA TGTGCCAGCAGTGAATATAATGACAATGAGCAGTTCTTC CASSEYNDNEQFF
NA TRBJ2-3 TRBV18 TRBD2 TGTGCCAGCTCACTTGATGGACCGGGACTAGCATCCGATACGCAGTATTTT CASSLDGPGLASDTQYF
NA TRBJ2-3 TRBV6-4 NA TGTGCCAGCGGTAACGGACACACAGATACGCAGTATTTT CASGNGHTDTQYF
NA TRBJ1-4 TRBV19 TRBD1 TGTGCCAGTAGGCGACAGGGGACAACTAATGAAAAACTGTTTTTT CASRRQGTTNEKLFF
NA TRBJ1-2 TRBV7-9 NA TGTGCCAGCAGCTTATCCGAAACGGGTCTAGGGGGCTACACCTTC CASSLSETGLGGYTF
NA TRBJ1-5 TRBV6-2/TRBV6-3 TRBD1 TGTGCCAGCAGTCCACACAGGGGCCAGCCCCAGCATTTT CASSPHRGQPQHF
NA TRBJ2-1 TRBV5-8 NA TGTGCCAGCAAACACTCTACAGGGAGGGATGAGCAGTTCTTC CASKHSTGRDEQFF
NA TRBJ2-7 TRBV6-2/TRBV6-3 NA TGTGCCAGCAGAGACCCTAGTCCCCCCTACGAGCAGTACTTC CASRDPSPPYEQYF
NA TRBJ1-1 TRBV29-1 TRBD1 TGCAGCGTTTGGGACAGGGGGCTCGGCACTGAAGCTTTCTTT CSVWDRGLGTEAFF
NA TRBJ2-3 TRBV7-2 NA TGTGCCAGCAGCTTAAGCAGAGGGACCACAGATACGCAGTATTTT CASSLSRGTTDTQYF
NA TRBJ2-1 TRBV7-8 NA TGTGCCAGCAGTGAAAGGGAGCAGCAGTTCTTC CASSEREQQFF
NA TRBJ2-7 TRBV4-3 NA TGCGCCAGCAGCCAAGATCATCAGAGCGAGCAGTACTTC CASSQDHQSEQYF
NA TRBJ2-1 TRBV5-1 TRBD2 TGCGCCAGCAGCTCCTCTAGCGGGGGGTCGATCTACAATGAGCAGTTCTTC CASSSSSGGSIYNEQFF
NA TRBJ1-5 TRBV30 NA TGTGCCTGGAGCGACGGACTGAGCAATCAGCCCCAGCATTTT CAWSDGLSNQPQHF
NA TRBJ2-1 TRBV6-2/TRBV6-3 NA TGTGCCAGCAGTTACTGGGCGGACGGAAACAATGAGCAGTTCTTC CASSYWADGNNEQFF
NA TRBJ1-1 TRBV5-4 NA TGTGCCAGCAGCTTGGGAACAGCCACTGAAGCTTTCTTT CASSLGTATEAFF
NA TRBJ2-1 TRBV10-3 TRBD2 TGTGCCATCAGTAATAGACCGCTAGCGGGGGCTAGGAATGAGCAGTTCTTC CAISNRPLAGARNEQFF
NA TRBJ1-5 TRBV19 NA TGTGCCAGTCACCAGGGACGGGGCAATCAGCCCCAGCATTTT CASHQGRGNQPQHF
NA TRBJ2-7 TRBV27 NA TGTGCCAGCAGTGGTCCCCACGGGCGGACCTACGAGCAGTACTTC CASSGPHGRTYEQYF
NA TRBJ1-2 TRBV10-3 NA TGTGCCATCAGTGAGTCGTCCAGGGACTATGGCTACACCTTC CAISESSRDYGYTF
NA TRBJ1-4 TRBV7-2 NA TGTGCCTCAAGGCGAGTTAATGAAAAACTGTTTTTT CASRRVNEKLFF
NA TRBJ2-3 TRBV13 NA TGTGCCAGCAGCCCAGATCCAGGGGCAGGGGGCACAGATACGCAGTATTTT CASSPDPGAGGTDTQYF
NA TRBJ2-6 TRBV11-2 TRBD1 TGTGCCAGCAGGAGCAGGGGGTTCAGCTCTGGGGCCAACGTCCTGACTTTC CASRSRGFSSGANVLTF
once TRBJ2-1 TRBV19 NA TGTGCCAGTAGTATAGCGAGGTATCCGGGGCAGAATGAGCAGTTCTTC CASSIARYPGQNEQFF
NA TRBJ2-1 TRBV3-1 TRBD1 TGTGCCAGCAGCCCCGGACAGGGGCAGCACAATGAGCAGTTCTTC CASSPGQGQHNEQFF
NA TRBJ2-3 TRBV20-1 TRBD2 TGCAGTGCTTCTTTCCGACTAGCGGGGGCTGGAGATACGCAGTATTTT CSASFRLAGAGDTQYF
once TRBJ2-3 TRBV13 NA TGTGCCAGCAGCATTACCCGGGGTAGAGACACAGATACGCAGTATTTT CASSITRGRDTDTQYF
once TRBJ2-7 TRBV6-5 TRBD2 TGTGCCAGCACCGGGAGGGCGGGGGGTCGGTACGAGCAGTACTTC CASTGRAGGRYEQYF
NA TRBJ2-4 TRBV3-1 TRBD1 TGTGCCAGCAGCCAAGGCGGACAGGCGGCGGGTCGCTTC CASSQGGQAAGRF
NA TRBJ2-1 TRBV5-6 NA TGTGCCAGCAGCCATCGAACTAGTAATGAGCAGTTCTTC CASSHRTSNEQFF
few TRBJ2-7 TRBV6-5 TRBD2 TGTGCCAGCAGTTCGGGACTAGTTGGCGAGCAGTACTTC CASSSGLVGEQYF
NA TRBJ2-7 TRBV29-1 TRBD2 TGCAGCGGGCGGGGGTCCACCTACGAGCAGTACTTC CSGRGSTYEQYF
NA TRBJ1-1 TRBV12-3/TRBV12-4 NA TGTGCCAGCAGTTTCGTCCCAGGGCGCCGGATGAACACTGAAGCTTTCTTT CASSFVPGRRMNTEAFF
once TRBJ2-5 TRBV20-1 NA TGCAGTGCAACGGACGGCCAAGAGACCCAGTACTTC CSATDGQETQYF
NA TRBJ2-5 TRBV19 TRBD2 TGTGCCAGTAGTATGCAGACTAGCGGGGGGTACCAAGAGACCCAGTACTTC CASSMQTSGGYQETQYF
NA TRBJ1-2 TRBV27 NA TGTGCCAGCAGTTTGTCGACTAACTATGGCTACACCTTC CASSLSTNYGYTF